This T cell receptor beta chain was sequenced for a study of blood T cell repertoires in COVID-19. This clone was counted a single time. Profiling relied on immunoSEQ multiplex PCR, and the TCRdb table lists in-frame clones only, not all of them. The sample includes some 34,000 clones, approximately 85% of them seen just once. The V end was cut by 8 bases, the J end by 1 base, with 8 bases between. There are 12 residues in the CDR3. Germline CDR1 and CDR2: MNHEY and SVGAGI. The sequence was obtained from a human donor in a cohort sampled during active COVID-19. Sequences were obtained from peripheral blood. The V call is TRBV6-5, the J call TRBJ1-1, with a tentative D call TRBD1 (6 bases). The CDR3: CASSTGNTEAFF. The CDR3 nucleotides are TGTGCCAGCTCGACAGGGAACACTGAAGCTTTCTTT.